This note documents a single T cell receptor beta chain sequence. Its antigen remains unidentified. Base qualities were left out, and no much larger clone turns up one base away. The library came from the immunoSEQ multiplex PCR assay. The table comes from immuneACCESS by way of TCRdb, which keeps in-frame sequences with V and J called. Part of the clones is missing from these tables; in studies checked, under half for an unresolved V gene and the rest for unknown reasons. The sample table shows 100,000 to 150,000 clones, and roughly 87% are seen once. Roughly 2% of the sample rests with the top ten. These data originate in a study of control samples from healthy donors and cancer patients (dated by TCRdb to 2020 to 2022). The sequence was collected from a man younger than 35 in good health. The sequenced sample was blood.

The CDR3 here reads CASSLVVAGGRNEQFF. The sequenced DNA is TGTGCCAGCAGCTTAGTTGTAGCGGGAGGGCGGAATGAGCAGTTCTTC. The chain was built from TRBV7-2 and TRBJ2-1, with TRBD2 identical over 11 junction bases. Based on the germline V gene, the CDR1 and CDR2 sequences are SGHTA and FQGNSA. Taken from cysteine to phenylalanine, the CDR3 has 16 residues. The kept DNA is CDR3 alone, 48 bases in frame from the first base. From V the trimming removes 1 base and from J it removes 7 bases, while the gene matches leave 6 bases of the junction unaccounted for.